The present entry profiles one T cell receptor beta chain with its context. The specificity of this receptor is unknown. No clone much larger than this one lies a single base away; base qualities are absent. The immunoSEQ Assay was used to sequence TCRbeta CDR3 regions. After extraction, genomic DNA underwent amplification by bias-controlled multiplex PCR, followed by high-throughput sequencing. As for the original processing: To quantify the absolute abundance of every unique TCRbeta CDR3 region, sequences were collapsed and filtered. T cell fraction was estimated by normalization of TCRbeta template counts to usable DNA, with usable DNA being measured through amplification of reference genes present in all nucleated cells. Repertoire TCRs were annotated as SARS-CoV-2-specific when V gene, CDR3 amino acid sequence and J gene were exactly matched to a known reactive TCR set. The reference SARS-CoV-2 TCR set came from MIRA and was filtered for enrichment in COVID-19-positive ImmuneCODE repertoires, removing public or cross-reactive TCRs. Drawing on the MIRA antigens, annotated TCRs were analysed further at the level of specific ORF or position within ORF. Depth was the summed frequency of annotated unique rearrangements, while breadth was defined as annotated unique rearrangements over total unique productive rearrangements. Two-sided Wilcoxon rank-sum tests were used to compare TCR breadth between groups. Sourced from immuneACCESS, this table was stored by TCRdb with only in-frame sequences that have V and J called. A share of the clones is absent; for the studies checked, an unresolved V gene accounts for under half, and the remainder has no known explanation. The D gene and trimming were derived from the DNA, and the V and J assignments and clone size from that table. This sample holds about 350,000 clones; 70% to 90% were observed only once. Around 3.3% of the sample goes to the ten largest clones.

CDR1 is given as MDHEN and CDR2 as SYDVKM, both from the germline V gene. The CDR3 holds 13 amino acids from the cysteine to the phenylalanine. Left in the record is the CDR3 DNA by itself, 39 bases read in frame from the first base. The germline V and J ends show losses of 6 bases and 4 bases respectively, and no gene match explains 3 bases of the junction. The data derive from a study of Ad26.COV2.S vaccination and SARS-CoV-2 variants listed by TCRdb under 2021. Regarding the complete study: Vaccine-arm donors came from COV1001, a multicentre, randomized, double-blind, placebo-controlled phase I-IIa trial of Ad26.COV2.S in healthy adults. Investigators remained blinded to trial group allocation during experiments and outcome assessment. Trial participants were randomized into five groups of five: low-dose or high-dose Ad26.COV2.S given once or twice, or placebo on both occasions. A total of about 30 samples were included in the TCR-sequenced set, comprising about 20 Ad26.COV2.S vaccine recipients, 5 placebo recipients and 8 SARS-CoV-2 convalescent individuals. Ad26.COV2.S was administered intramuscularly at a dose of 5x10^10 or 1x10^11 viral particles, either as one shot or as two shots given 56 days apart. TCRbeta repertoire sequencing served as the tool for gauging how specific and how broad the SARS-CoV-2-reactive T cell receptors were following Ad26.COV2.S vaccination. Findings and caveats that apply to the study as a whole: Compared with placebo recipients, Ad26.COV2.S recipients showed higher spike-specific TCR breadth (P = 0.0014). Substantial breadth of spike-specific CD8+ and CD4+ T cell responses was reported after vaccination. Comparing responses between vaccine doses or regimens was not something the study was powered to do. Non-spike TCR breadth was comparable between vaccine and placebo recipients, consistent with the vaccine containing only spike. The authors noted that total T cell responses may have been underestimated by the TCR breadth and depth analyses.

The sample's treatment or condition label is to be understood as: over 15 received Ad26.COV2.S at low or high dose, single or two shots; about five received placebo; per-sample allocation not given. For vaccine and placebo recipients, repertoires were sequenced using samples collected on day 63 after the first injection. In Cohort 1b, 20 to 25 adults aged 18-55 years were enrolled at a single site in Boston, USA, between 29 July and 7 August 2020. As a vaccine, Ad26.COV2.S was a replication-incompetent adenovirus type 26 vector that expressed a prefusion-stabilized SARS-CoV-2 spike protein derived from the original Wuhan strain.

Sequencing was performed on peripheral blood, taken in a trial of Ad26.COV2.S vaccine versus placebo. The receptor chain draws on TRBV28 and TRBJ2-3; 8 central bases correspond to TRBD1. This TCR was recovered from a person between 18 and 60 years old who received the Ad26.COV2.S COVID-19 vaccine or a placebo. The CDR3 sequence is CASSPGGSDTQYF. In nucleotide form, the sequence is TGTGCCAGCAGCCCAGGGGGCTCAGATACGCAGTATTTT.